This T cell receptor (beta chain) is from a study of Ad26.COV2.S vaccination and SARS-CoV-2 variants. The wider study: Once or twice, 56 days apart, Ad26.COV2.S was delivered intramuscularly. Regarding the study as a whole: Measurement of non-spike TCR breadth gave similar results in vaccine and placebo recipients.

Trimming removed 7 bases from V and 0 bases from J, with 22 bases in between. CDR3 length: 18 amino acids. CDR1 and CDR2 from the germline V gene are LNHDA and SQIVND (reference sequence). With respect to this clone: The target antigen is unknown.

The assay was immunoSEQ multiplex PCR, and TCRdb's table has in-frame clones only and misses some. The top ten hold roughly 3.9% of the sample, which has 400,000 to 450,000 clones, less than 95% seen once. The treatment: around 19 received Ad26.COV2.S at low or high dose, single or two shots; about five received placebo; per-sample allocation not given. Specimens were obtained on day 63 following the first vaccine or placebo injection. The input for sequencing was peripheral blood, taken in a trial of Ad26.COV2.S vaccine versus placebo. V gene TRBV19 combines with J gene TRBJ2-1; D is tentatively TRBD1 or TRBD2 (5 bases each). The receptor comes from a person between 18 and 65 years old who received the Ad26.COV2.S COVID-19 vaccine or a placebo. For the CDR3, the DNA is TGTGCCAGTACTCCCCGTTGGGGGAGCGCCCCCTCCTACAATGAGCAGTTCTTC. It specifies CASTPRWGSAPSYNEQFF.